These 14 T cell receptor beta chains were all obtained from the same sample, sequenced in a study of Ad26.COV2.S vaccination and SARS-CoV-2 variants. Sequencing used immunoSEQ multiplex PCR; TCRdb keeps in-frame clones, though not all of them. The profile shows 350,000 to 400,000 clones, about 85% of them singletons. As for treatment: 15 to 20 received Ad26.COV2.S at low or high dose, single or two shots; several received placebo; per-sample allocation not given. The investigators took samples on day 63 after the first vaccine or placebo injection. The specimen comprised peripheral blood, sampled in a trial of Ad26.COV2.S vaccine versus placebo. The receptors shown here come from a person aged 18 to 65 who received the Ad26.COV2.S COVID-19 vaccine or a placebo.

The sample holds a few counts of this clone. The CDR3 coding sequence is TGTGCCAGCAGCTCCCGGTATCTAGCGGGGGGGCAGGGTGAGCAGTTCTTC. Protein product: CASSSRYLAGGQGEQFF. The rearrangement links TRBV7-2 to TRBJ2-1; 12 bases fit TRBD2. V was pared by 4 bases and J by 9 bases, with 13 bases of the junction left unmatched. Germline CDR1 is SGHTA and CDR2 is FQGNSA. The CDR3 is made up of 17 amino acids.

This clone has a single count. This sequence joins TRBV10-3 and TRBJ2-7; D might be TRBD1 (6 bases). Looked up from germline, CDR1 is ENHRY and CDR2 is SYGVKD. The CDR3 length is 14 residues. V gave up 2 bases and J gave up 5 bases, with 13 bases separating them. The CDR3 bases are TGTGCCATCAGTGAGAGAAGCACAGGGCACGAGCAGTACTTC. Protein sequence: CAISERSTGHEQYF.

The genes are TRBV11-1 and TRBJ2-1; 8 bases are shared with TRBD1. The CDR3 totals 15 residues. With 5 bases clipped from V and 6 bases from J, the junction kept 9 bases outside the gene matches. Looked up from germline, CDR1 is SGHAT and CDR2 is FQDESV (reference sequence). CDR3 nucleotide sequence: TGTGCCAGCAGCACGATCGGGACAGGTGGCAATGAGCAGTTCTTC. Translation gives CASSTIGTGGNEQFF.

CDR3 nucleotides: TGTGCCAGCAGCCCTCCCGTCGGGGGCGCGGAGACCCAGTACTTC. Its protein is CASSPPVGGAETQYF. The rearrangement links TRBV28 to TRBJ2-5, with D tentatively TRBD1 or TRBD2 (6 bases each). Per the germline V gene, CDR1 is MDHEN and CDR2 is SYDVKM. With 6 bases removed from V and 5 bases from J, the gap between germline ends came to 19 bases. This CDR3 comprises 15 residues.

The chain carries TRBV4-3 and TRBJ1-1; D is unresolved. This CDR3 has 12 amino acids. The V end lost 0 bases, the J end lost 4 bases, and 3 bases lay between the germline ends. Germline CDR1 is LGHNA and CDR2 is YSLEER. CDR3 amino acids: CASSQDSTEAFF. The DNA for the CDR3 is TGCGCCAGCAGCCAAGATTCCACTGAAGCTTTCTTT.

The chain combines TRBV5-8 with TRBJ1-5; no firm D call. This CDR3 region has 17 residues. Germline assignment: CDR1 SGHTS and CDR2 YDEGEE. V lost 0 bases and J 7 bases, leaving 20 bases between the germline ends. CDR3 coding DNA: TGTGCCAGCAGCTTGGCCTTCTGGCCAGGATCATCCCAGCCCCAGCATTTT. Its translation is CASSLAFWPGSSQPQHF.

The chain has TRBV19 and TRBJ2-2; D call uncertain. The ends were cut back, 11 bases at V and 5 bases at J, with 18 bases in the middle. CDR3 length equals 14 residues. Germline V gene data show CDR1 as LNHDA and CDR2 as SQIVND (reference sequence). The CDR3 region has the DNA TGTGCCTCCGAGTGGGCCAAAGGAACCGGGGAGCTGTTTTTT. Protein: CASEWAKGTGELFF.

J is TRBJ2-7 and V is TRBV6-6; the D is unclear. The CDR3 runs to 11 residues. Trimming removed 6 bases from V and 4 bases from J, with 7 bases in between. The germline gives CDR1 MNHNY, CDR2 SVGAGI (reference sequence). The CDR3 DNA follows: TGTGCCAGCAGCGCTATGTACGAGCAGTACTTC. The encoded protein is CASSAMYEQYF.

This clone came up once. V and J are TRBV5-4 and TRBJ2-5; no clear D gene. Looked up from germline, CDR1 is SGHNT and CDR2 is YYREEE (reference sequence). CDR3 length: 13 residues. V was shortened by 5 bases and J by 2 bases, with 10 bases between the two germline ends. The CDR3 loop is CASSYQRQETQYF. The CDR3, as DNA: TGTGCCAGCAGTTACCAAAGGCAAGAGACCCAGTACTTC.

Only one count was recorded for this clone. The chain has TRBV5-1 and TRBJ2-7, with 8 bases lining up with TRBD1. Germline V lookup: CDR1 SGHRS, CDR2 YFSETQ. V was pared by 4 bases and J by 5 bases, with 8 bases of the junction left unmatched. The length of the CDR3 is 14 residues. CDR3 in DNA: TGCGCCAGCAGCCAAAGACAGGGGTTGGACGAGCAGTACTTC. Translated, it gives CASSQRQGLDEQYF.

The chain couples TRBV19 to TRBJ2-7; D perhaps matches TRBD1 (5 bases). The CDR3 length is 16 residues. V was trimmed by 3 bases and J by 1 base, leaving 16 bases between them. CDR1 and CDR2 (germline): LNHDA, SQIVND (reference sequence). CDR3 sequence reads: CASSIAAGPYSYEQYF. The CDR3 DNA follows: TGTGCCAGTAGTATCGCCGCAGGGCCCTATTCCTACGAGCAGTACTTC. The full variable domain, rest sourced from reference TRBV19 and TRBJ2-7, is DGGITQSPKYLFRKEGQNVTLSCEQNLNHDAMYWYRQDPGQGLRLIYYSQIVNDFQKGDIAEGYSVSREKKESFPLTVTSAQKNPTAFYLCASSIAAGPYSYEQYFGPGTRLTVT.

The count of this clone is one. The rearrangement links TRBV4-1 to TRBJ1-4; 9 nucleotides align to TRBD1. Per the germline V gene, CDR1 is MGHRA and CDR2 is YSYEKL. Trimming at V came to 3 bases and at J to 11 bases, leaving 7 bases not matched to a gene. This CDR3 has 14 residues. CDR3 loop: CASSQPGQGNKLFF. The CDR3 region has the DNA TGCGCCAGCAGCCAGCCCGGACAGGGGAATAAACTGTTTTTT.

The chain uses TRBV11-2 and TRBJ2-1; 11 bases align to TRBD1. Germline V CDR1 and CDR2: SGHAT, FQNNGV. This CDR3 spans 15 amino acids. V was clipped by 1 base and J by 10 bases; unmatched bases: 6. CDR3 loop: CASSLAGTGGGEQFF. The CDR3 nucleotides are TGTGCCAGCAGCTTAGCGGGGACAGGGGGAGGGGAGCAGTTCTTC.

The V and J genes are TRBV10-3 and TRBJ2-1; D perhaps matches TRBD1 (6 bases). Germline CDR1 reads ENHRY; CDR2 reads SYGVKD. Deletions cut 9 bases from V and 7 bases from J, with 13 bases between. The CDR3 is 12 amino acids. In nucleotides, the CDR3 is TGTGCCATTTGGGACGGACAGAATGAGCAGTTCTTC. Protein sequence: CAIWDGQNEQFF.